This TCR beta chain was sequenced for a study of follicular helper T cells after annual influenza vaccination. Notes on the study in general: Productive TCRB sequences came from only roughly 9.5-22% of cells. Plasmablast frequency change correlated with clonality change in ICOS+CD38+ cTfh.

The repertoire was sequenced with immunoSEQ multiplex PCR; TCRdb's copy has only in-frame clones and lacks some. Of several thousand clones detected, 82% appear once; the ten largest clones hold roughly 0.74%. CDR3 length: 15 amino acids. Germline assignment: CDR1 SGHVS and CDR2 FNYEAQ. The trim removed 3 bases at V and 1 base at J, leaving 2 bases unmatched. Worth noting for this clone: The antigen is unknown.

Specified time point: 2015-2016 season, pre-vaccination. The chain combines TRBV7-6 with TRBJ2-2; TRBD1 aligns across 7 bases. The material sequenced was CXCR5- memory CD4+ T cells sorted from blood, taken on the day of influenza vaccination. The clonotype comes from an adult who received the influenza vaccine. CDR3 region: CASSLDRLNTGELFF. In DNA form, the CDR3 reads TGTGCCAGCAGCTTGGACAGGTTGAACACCGGGGAGCTGTTTTTT.